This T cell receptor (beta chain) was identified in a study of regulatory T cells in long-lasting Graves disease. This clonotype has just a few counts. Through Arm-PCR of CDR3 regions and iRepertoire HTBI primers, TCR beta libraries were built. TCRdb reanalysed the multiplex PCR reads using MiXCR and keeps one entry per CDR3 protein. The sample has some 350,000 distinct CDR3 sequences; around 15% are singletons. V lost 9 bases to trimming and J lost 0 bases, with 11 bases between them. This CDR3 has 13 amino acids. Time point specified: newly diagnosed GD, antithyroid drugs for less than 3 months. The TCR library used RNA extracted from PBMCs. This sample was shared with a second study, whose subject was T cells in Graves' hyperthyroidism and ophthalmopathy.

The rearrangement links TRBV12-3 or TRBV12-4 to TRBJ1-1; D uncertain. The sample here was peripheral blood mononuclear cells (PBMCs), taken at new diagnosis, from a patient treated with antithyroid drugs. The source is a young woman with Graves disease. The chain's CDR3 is CASFIRLNTEAFF. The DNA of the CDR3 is TGTGCCAGTTTTATAAGATTGAACACTGAAGCTTTCTTT.